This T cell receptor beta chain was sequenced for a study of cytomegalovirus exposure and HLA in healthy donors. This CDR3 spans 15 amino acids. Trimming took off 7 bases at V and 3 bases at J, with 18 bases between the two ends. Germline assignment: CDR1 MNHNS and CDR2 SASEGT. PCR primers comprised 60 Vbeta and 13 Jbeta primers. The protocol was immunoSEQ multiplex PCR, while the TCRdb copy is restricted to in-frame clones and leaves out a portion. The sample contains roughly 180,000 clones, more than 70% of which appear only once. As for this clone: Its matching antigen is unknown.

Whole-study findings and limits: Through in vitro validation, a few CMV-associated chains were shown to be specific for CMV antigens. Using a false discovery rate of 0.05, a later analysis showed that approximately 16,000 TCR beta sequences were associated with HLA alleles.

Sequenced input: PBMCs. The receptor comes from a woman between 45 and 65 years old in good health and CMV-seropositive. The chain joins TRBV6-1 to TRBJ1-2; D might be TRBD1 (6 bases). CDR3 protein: CASTSWGHRDYGYTF. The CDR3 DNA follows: TGTGCCAGCACCTCCTGGGGGCACAGGGACTATGGCTACACCTTC.